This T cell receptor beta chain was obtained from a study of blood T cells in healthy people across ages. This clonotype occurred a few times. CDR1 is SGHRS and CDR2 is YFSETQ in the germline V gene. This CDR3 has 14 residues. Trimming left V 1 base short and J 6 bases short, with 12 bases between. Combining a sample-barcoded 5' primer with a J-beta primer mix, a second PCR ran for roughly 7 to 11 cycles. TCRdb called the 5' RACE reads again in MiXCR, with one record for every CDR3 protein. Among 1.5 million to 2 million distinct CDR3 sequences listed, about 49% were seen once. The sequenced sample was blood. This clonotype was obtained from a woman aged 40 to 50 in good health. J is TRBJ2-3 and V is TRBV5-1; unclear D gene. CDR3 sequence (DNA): TGCGCCAGCAGCTTGCGGGTTACAAGGGATACGCAGTATTTT. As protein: CASSLRVTRDTQYF.